Below, one TCR beta chain is given with its context. What it binds is not known. Trimming cost V 1 base and J 6 bases; bases outside gene matches: 2. CDR1 and CDR2 from the germline V gene are SEHNR and FQNEAQ (reference sequence). The CDR3 loop spans 15 amino acids. This sample was included in a study of shared clonotypes between healthy human individuals. Study-wide points: It was observed that around 5% of naive CD4 clonotypes were shared across several donors.

There were only Caucasian adults among the donors, and all lived in Nashville, Tennessee. The assay was immunoSEQ multiplex PCR, and TCRdb's table has in-frame clones only and misses some. The sample contains approximately 2.5 million clones, roughly 93% of which appear only once. The sequence was collected from a man aged 18 to 29 in good health. Some clones in this sample may be carry-over from other donors' samples. This chain links TRBV7-9 with TRBJ2-1, with 11 bases fitting TRBD2. Material for sequencing was naive CD4+ T cells from PBMCs. Subset given: CD45RA+ positively selected. CDR3 residues: CASSLGGLAGNEQFF. As DNA, the CDR3 is TGTGCCAGCAGCTTAGGTGGACTAGCGGGCAATGAGCAGTTCTTC.